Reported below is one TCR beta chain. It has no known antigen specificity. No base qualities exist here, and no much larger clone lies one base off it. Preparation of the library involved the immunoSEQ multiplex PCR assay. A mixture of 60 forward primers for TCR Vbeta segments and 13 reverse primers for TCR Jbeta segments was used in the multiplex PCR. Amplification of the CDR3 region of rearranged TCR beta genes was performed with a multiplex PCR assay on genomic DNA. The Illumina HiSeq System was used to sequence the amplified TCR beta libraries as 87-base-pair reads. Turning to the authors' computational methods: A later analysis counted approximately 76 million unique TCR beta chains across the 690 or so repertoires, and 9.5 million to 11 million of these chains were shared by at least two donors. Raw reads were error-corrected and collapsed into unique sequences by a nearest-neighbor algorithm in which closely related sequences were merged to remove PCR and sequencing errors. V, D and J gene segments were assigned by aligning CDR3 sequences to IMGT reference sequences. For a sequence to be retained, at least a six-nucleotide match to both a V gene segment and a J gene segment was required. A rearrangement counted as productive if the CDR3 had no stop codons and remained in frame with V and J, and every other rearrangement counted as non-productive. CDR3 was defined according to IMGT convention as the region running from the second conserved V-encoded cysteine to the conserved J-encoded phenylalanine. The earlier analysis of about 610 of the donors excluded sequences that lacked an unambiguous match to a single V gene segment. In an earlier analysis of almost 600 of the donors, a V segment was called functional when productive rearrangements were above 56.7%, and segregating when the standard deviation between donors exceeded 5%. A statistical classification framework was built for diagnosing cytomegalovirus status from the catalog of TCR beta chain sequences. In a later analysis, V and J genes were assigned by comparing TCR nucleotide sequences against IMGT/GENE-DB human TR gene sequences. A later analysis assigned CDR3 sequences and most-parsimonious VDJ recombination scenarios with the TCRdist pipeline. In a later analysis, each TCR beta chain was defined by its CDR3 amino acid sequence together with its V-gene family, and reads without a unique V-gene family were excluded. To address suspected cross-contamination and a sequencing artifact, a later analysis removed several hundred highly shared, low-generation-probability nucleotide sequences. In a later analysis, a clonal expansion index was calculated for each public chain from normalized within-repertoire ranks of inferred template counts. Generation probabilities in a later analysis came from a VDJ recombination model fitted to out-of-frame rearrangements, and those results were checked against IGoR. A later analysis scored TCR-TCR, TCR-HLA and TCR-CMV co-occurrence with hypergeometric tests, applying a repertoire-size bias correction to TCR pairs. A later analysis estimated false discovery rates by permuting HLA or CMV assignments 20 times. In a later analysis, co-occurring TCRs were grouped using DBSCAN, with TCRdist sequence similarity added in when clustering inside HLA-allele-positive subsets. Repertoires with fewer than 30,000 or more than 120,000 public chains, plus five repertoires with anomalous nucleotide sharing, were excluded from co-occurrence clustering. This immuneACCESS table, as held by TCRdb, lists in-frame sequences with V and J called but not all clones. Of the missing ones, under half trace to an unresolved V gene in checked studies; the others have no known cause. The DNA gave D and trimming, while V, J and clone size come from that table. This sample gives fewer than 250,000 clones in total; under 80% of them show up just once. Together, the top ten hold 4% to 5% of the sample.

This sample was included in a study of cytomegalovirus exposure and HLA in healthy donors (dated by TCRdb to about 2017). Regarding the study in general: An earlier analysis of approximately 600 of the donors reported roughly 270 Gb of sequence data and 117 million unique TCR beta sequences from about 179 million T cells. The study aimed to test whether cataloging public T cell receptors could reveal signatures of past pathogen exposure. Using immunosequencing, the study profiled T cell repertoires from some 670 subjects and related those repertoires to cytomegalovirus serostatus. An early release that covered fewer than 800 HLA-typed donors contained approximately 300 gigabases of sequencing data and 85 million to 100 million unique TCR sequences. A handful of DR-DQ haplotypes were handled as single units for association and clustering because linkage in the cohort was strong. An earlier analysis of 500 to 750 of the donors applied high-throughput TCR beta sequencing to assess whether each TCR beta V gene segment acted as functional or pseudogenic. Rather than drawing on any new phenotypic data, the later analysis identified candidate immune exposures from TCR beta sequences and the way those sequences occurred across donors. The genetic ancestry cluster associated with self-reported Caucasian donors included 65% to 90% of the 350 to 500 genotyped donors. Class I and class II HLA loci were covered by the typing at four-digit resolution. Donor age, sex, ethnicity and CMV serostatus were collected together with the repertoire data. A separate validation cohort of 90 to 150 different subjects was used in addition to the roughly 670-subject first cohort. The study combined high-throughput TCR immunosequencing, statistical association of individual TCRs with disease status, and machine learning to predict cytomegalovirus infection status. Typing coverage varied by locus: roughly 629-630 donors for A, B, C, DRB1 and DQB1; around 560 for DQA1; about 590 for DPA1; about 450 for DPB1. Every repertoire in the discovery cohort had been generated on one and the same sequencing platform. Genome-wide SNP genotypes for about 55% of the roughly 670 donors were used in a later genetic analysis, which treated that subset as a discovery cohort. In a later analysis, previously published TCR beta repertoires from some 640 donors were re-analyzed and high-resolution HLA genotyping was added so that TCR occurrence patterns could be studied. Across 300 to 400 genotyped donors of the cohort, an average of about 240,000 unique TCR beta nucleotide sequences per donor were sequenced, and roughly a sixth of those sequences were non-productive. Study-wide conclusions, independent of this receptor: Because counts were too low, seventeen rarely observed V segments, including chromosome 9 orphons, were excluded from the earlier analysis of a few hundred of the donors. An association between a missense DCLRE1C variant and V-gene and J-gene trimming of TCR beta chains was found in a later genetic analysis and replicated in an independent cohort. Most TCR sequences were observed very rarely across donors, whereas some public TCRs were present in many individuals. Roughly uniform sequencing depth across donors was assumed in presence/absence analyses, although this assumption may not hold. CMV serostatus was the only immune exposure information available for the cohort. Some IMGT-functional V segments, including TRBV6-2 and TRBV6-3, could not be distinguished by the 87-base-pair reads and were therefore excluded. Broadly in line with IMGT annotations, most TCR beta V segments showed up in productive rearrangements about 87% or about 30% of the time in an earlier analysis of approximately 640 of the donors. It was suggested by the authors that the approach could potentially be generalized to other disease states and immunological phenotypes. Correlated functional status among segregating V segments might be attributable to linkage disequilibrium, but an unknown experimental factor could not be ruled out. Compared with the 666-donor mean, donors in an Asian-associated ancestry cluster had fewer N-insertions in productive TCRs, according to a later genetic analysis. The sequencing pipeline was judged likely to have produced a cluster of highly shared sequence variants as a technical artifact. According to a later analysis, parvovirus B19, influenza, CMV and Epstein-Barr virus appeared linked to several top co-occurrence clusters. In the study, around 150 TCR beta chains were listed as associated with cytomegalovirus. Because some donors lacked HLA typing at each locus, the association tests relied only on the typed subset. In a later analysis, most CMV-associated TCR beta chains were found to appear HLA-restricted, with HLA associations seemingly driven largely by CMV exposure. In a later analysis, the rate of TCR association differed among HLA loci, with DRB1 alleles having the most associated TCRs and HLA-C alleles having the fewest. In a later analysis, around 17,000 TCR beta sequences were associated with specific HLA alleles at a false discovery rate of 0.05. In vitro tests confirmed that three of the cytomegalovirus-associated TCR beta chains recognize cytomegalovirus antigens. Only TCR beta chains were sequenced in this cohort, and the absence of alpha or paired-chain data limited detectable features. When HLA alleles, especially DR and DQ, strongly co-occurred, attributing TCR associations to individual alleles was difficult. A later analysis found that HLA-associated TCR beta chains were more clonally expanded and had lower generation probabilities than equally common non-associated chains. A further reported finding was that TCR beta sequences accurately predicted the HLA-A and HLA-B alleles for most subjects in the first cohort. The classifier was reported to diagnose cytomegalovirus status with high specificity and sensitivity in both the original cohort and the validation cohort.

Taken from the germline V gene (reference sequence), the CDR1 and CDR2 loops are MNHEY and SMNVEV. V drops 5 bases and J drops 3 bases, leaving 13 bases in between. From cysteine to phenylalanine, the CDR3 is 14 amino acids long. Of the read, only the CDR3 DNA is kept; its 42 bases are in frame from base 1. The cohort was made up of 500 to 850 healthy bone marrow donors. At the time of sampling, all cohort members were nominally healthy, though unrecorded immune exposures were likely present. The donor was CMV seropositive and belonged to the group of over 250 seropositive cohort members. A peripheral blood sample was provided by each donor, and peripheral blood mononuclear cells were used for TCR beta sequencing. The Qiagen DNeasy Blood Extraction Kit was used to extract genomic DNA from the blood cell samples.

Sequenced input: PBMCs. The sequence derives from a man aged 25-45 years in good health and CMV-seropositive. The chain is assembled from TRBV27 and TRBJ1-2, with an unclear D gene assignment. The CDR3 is CASSPRQFDYGYTF. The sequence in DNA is TGTGCCAGCAGTCCGAGGCAGTTTGACTATGGCTACACCTTC.